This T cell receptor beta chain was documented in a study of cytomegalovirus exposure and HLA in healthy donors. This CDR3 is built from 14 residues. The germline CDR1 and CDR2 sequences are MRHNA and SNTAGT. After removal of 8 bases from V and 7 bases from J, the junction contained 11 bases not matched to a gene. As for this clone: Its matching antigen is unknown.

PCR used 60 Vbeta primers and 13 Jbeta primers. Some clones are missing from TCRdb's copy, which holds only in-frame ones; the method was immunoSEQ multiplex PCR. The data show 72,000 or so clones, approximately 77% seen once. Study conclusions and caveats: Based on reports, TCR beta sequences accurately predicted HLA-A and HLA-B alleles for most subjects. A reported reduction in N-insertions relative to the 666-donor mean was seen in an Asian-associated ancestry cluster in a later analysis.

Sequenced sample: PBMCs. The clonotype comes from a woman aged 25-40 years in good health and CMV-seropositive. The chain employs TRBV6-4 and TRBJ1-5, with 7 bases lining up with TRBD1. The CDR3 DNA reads TGTGCCAGCGGGACAGCAATCCCGAACCAGCCCCAGCATTTT. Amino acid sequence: CASGTAIPNQPQHF.